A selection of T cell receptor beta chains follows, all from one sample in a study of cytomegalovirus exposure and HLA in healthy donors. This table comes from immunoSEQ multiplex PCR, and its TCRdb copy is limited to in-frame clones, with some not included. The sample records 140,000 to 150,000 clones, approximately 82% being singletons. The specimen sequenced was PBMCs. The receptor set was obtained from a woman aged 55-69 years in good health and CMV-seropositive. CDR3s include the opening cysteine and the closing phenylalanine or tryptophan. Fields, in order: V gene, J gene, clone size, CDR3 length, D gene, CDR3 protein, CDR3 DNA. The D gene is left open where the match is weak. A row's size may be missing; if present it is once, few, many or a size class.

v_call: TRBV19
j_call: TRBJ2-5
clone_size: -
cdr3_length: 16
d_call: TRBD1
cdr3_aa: CASSSLPTGVRETQYF
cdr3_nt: TGTGCCAGTAGTTCTCTCCCCACAGGGGTCCGAGAGACCCAGTACTTC

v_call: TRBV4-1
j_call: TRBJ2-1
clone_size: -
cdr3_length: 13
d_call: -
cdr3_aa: CASSLLSHNEQFF
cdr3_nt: TGCGCCAGCAGCCTCCTATCCCACAATGAGCAGTTCTTC

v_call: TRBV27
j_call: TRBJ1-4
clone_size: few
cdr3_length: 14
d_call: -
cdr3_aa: CASSLEPGNEKLFF
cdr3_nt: TGTGCCAGCAGTCTAGAGCCCGGGAATGAAAAACTGTTTTTT

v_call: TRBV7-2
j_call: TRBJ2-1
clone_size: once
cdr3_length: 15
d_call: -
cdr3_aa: CASSLGTSRSNEQFF
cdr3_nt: TGTGCCAGCAGCTTAGGTACTAGTAGGTCCAATGAGCAGTTCTTC

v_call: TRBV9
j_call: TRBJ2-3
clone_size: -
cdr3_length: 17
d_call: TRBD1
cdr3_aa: CASSAGGGQGASDTQYF
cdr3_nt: TGTGCCAGCAGCGCAGGAGGGGGACAGGGGGCGTCAGATACGCAGTATTTT

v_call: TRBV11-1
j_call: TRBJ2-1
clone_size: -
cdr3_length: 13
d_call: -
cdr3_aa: CASSLALSDEQFF
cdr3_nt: TGTGCCAGCAGCTTAGCCCTCTCCGATGAGCAGTTCTTC

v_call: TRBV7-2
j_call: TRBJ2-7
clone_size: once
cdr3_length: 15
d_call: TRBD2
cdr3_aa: CASSLKIAGVGEQYF
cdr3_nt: TGTGCCAGCAGCTTAAAGATAGCGGGAGTCGGCGAGCAGTACTTC

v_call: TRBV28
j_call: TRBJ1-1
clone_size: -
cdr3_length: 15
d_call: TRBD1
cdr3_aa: CASTRDRGAATEAFF
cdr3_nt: TGTGCCAGCACCCGAGACAGGGGGGCAGCAACTGAAGCTTTCTTT

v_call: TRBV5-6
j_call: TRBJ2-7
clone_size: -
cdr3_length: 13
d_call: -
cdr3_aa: CASSALGGYEQYF
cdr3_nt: TGTGCCAGCAGCGCCCTAGGGGGCTACGAGCAGTACTTC

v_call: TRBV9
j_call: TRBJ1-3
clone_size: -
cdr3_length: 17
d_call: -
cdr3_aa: CASSVEARISSGNTIYF
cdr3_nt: TGTGCCAGCAGCGTAGAGGCGAGGATCAGCTCTGGAAACACCATATATTTT

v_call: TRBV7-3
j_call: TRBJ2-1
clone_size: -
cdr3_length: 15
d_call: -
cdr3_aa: CASSFAGNLGNEQFF
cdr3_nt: TGTGCCAGCAGCTTCGCAGGAAATCTGGGCAATGAGCAGTTCTTC

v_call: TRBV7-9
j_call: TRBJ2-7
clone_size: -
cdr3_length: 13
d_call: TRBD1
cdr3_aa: CASRSDRNYEQYF
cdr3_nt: TGTGCCAGCAGGTCGGACAGGAACTACGAGCAGTACTTC

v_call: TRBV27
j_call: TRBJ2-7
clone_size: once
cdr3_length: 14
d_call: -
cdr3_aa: CASQPAQGPYEQYF
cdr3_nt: TGTGCCAGCCAGCCGGCGCAGGGGCCCTACGAGCAGTACTTC

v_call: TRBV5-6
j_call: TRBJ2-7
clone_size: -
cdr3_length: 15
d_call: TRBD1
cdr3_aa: CASSLYRGRAYEQYF
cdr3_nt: TGTGCCAGCAGCTTGTACAGGGGGCGCGCCTACGAGCAGTACTTC